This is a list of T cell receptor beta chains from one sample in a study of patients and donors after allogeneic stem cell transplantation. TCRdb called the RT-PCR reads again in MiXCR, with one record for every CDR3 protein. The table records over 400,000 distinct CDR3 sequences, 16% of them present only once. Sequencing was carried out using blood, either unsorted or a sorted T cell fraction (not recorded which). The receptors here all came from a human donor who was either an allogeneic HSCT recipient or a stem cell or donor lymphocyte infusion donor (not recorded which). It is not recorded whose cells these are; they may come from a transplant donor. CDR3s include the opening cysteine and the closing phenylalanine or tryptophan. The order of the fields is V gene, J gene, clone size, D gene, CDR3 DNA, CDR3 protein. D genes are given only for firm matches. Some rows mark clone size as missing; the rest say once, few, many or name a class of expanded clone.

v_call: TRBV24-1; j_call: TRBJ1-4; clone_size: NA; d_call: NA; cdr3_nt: TGTGCCACGAGTGACAGCCACACAACTAATGAAAAACTGTTTTTT; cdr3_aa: CATSDSHTTNEKLFF
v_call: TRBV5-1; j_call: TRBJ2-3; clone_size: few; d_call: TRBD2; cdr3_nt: TGCGCCAGCAGCCTCCGGACTAGCGGGGTCACAGATACGCAGTATTTT; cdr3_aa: CASSLRTSGVTDTQYF
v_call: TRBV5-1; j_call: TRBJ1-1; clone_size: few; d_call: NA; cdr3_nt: TGCGCCAGCAGCTCCTCGGACCGTACTGAAGCTTTCTTT; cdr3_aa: CASSSSDRTEAFF
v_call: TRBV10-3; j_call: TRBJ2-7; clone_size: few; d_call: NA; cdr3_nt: TGTGCCATCAGTGTGACAGGAAATACTCAGAGGGGCGAGCAGTACTTC; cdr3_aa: CAISVTGNTQRGEQYF
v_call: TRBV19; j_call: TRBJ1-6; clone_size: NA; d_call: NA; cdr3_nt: TGTGCCAGTACTCTGATTGGAACAAATTCACCCCTCCACTTT; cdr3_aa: CASTLIGTNSPLHF
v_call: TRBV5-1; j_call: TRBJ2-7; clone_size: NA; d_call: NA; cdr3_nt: TGCGCCAGCAGCTTGGAGGTAGGGGTCTACGAGCAGTACTTC; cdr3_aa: CASSLEVGVYEQYF
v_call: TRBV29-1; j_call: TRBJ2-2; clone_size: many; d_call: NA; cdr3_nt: TGCAGCGTTTACAGAATACCAAACACCGGGGAGCTGTTTTTT; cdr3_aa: CSVYRIPNTGELFF
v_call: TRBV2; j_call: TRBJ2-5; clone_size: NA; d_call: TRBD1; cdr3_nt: TGTGCCAGCTTCCATTTTAGGGAGACAGGGGGCGCGGAGACCCAGTACTTC; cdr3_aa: CASFHFRETGGAETQYF
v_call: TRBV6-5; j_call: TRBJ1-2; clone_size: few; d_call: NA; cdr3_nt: TGTGCCAGCAGTTACTTTGCCTTACCGGGAGGCTACACCTTC; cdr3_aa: CASSYFALPGGYTF
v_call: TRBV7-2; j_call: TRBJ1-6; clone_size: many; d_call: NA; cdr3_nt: TGTGCCAGCAGCTTACGACAGAGTAATTCACCCCTCCACTTT; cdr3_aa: CASSLRQSNSPLHF
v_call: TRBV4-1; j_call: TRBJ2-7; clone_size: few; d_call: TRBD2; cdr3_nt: TGCGCCAGCAGCCAAGTAGGGAGGGGCCCCTACGAGCAGTACTTC; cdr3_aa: CASSQVGRGPYEQYF
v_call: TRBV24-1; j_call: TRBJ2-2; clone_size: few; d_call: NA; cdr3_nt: TGTGCCACCAGTGACCCACTTGGGACGGGCACCGGGGAGCTGTTTTTT; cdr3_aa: CATSDPLGTGTGELFF
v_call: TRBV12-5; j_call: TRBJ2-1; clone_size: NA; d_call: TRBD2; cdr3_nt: TGTGCTAGTGGTTTATCGGGAGGGGACAATGAGCAGTTCTTC; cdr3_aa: CASGLSGGDNEQFF
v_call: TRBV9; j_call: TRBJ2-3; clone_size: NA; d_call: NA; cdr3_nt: TGTGCCAGCAGCGTAGAGGGCGCGGGTACGCAGTATTTT; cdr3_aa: CASSVEGAGTQYF
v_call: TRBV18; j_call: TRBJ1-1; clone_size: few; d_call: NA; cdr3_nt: TGTGCCAGCTCTCCCGAATTTGGGACTGAAGCTTTCTTT; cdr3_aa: CASSPEFGTEAFF
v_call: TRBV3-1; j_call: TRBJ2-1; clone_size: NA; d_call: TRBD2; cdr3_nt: TGTGCCAGCAGCCAAGCGGGGCTAGCGGACAATGAGCAGTTCTTC; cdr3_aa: CASSQAGLADNEQFF
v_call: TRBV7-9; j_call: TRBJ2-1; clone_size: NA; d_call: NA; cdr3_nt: TGTGCCACCCCGAAAAAGGGCGAACCCTACAATGAGCAGTTCTTC; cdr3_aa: CATPKKGEPYNEQFF
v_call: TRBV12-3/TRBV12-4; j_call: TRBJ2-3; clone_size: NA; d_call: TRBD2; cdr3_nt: TGTGCCAGCAGTTTTGGGACTAGCGGGACCGCGGGAGATACGCAGTATTTT; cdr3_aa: CASSFGTSGTAGDTQYF
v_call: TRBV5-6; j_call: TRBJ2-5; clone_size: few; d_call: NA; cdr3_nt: TGTGCCAGCAGCCCCCCAAGAGGGCGACACCTTTGGGAGACCCAGTACTTC; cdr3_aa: CASSPPRGRHLWETQYF
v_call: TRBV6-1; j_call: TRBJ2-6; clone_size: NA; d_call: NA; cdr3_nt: TGTGCCACGCGGGGTCCTGGGGCCAACGTCCTGACTTTC; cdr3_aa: CATRGPGANVLTF
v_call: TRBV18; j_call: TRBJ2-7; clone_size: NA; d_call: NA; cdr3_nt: TGTGCCAGCTCAGAGGTGGGGGTCTACGAGCAGTACTTC; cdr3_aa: CASSEVGVYEQYF
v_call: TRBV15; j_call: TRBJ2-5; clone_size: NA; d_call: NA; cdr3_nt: TGTGCCACCAGCAGAGAGATGGGGACCCAGTACTTC; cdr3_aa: CATSREMGTQYF
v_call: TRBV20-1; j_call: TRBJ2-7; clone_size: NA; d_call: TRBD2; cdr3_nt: TGCAGTGCTAGGGGGACTAGCGGGGGAGGCTACGAGCAGTACTTC; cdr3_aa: CSARGTSGGGYEQYF
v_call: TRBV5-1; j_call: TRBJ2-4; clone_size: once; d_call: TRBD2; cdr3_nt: TGCGCCAGCAGCCCTCCGGGTACTAGCGGGACCCGGGCGGACATTCAGTACTTC; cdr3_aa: CASSPPGTSGTRADIQYF
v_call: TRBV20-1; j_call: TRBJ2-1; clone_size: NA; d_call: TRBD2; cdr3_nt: TGCAGTGCTACAACTAGCGAGTGGTTCAATGAGCAGTTCTTC; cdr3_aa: CSATTSEWFNEQFF
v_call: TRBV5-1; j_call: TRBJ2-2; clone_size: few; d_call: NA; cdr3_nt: TGCGCCAGCAGCCCCATGATGGCCAGGGGCCCCGCCGGGGAGCTGTTTTTT; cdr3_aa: CASSPMMARGPAGELFF
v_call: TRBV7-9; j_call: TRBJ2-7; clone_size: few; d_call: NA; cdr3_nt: TGTGCCAGCAGCTTACTTGGCCTAAACTACGAGCAGTACTTC; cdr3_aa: CASSLLGLNYEQYF
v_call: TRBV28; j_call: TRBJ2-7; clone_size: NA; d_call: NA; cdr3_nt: TGTGCCAGCAGCCTGGGGACCCTACGAGAGCAGTACTTC; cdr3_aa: CASSLGTLREQYF
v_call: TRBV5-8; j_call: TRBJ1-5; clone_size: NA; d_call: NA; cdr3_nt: TGTGCCAGCCTTTTCAGGGGAATGCAGCCCCAGCATTTT; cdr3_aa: CASLFRGMQPQHF
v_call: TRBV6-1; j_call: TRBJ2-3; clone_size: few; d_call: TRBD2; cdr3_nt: TGTGCCACCCGCGGGGGGGTGAGCACAGATACGCAGTATTTT; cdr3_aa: CATRGGVSTDTQYF
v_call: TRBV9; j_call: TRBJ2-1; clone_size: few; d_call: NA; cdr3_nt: TGTGCCAGCAGCGTAGCTGTTAAGGGGAGCTCCTACAATGAGCAGTTCTTC; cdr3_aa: CASSVAVKGSSYNEQFF
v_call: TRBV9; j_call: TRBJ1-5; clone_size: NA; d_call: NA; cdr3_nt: TGTGCCAGCAGCGTAGGCAGGGGTGGCAATCAGCCCCAGCATTTT; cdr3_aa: CASSVGRGGNQPQHF
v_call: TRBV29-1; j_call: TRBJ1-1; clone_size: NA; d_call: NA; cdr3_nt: TGCATCATCGGGGGGCCCCTCACCGAGGGGAAGAACACTGAAGCTTTCTTT; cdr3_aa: CIIGGPLTEGKNTEAFF
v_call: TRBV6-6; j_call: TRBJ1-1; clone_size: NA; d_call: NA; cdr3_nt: TGTGCCAGCCGTATGGGTTCGAACACTGAAGCTTTCTTT; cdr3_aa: CASRMGSNTEAFF
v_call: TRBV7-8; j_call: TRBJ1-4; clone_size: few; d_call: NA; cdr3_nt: TGTGCCAGCAGCCCTAGGCGGGCTAATGAAAAACTGTTTTTT; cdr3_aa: CASSPRRANEKLFF
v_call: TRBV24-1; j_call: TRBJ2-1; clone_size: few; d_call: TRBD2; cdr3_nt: TGTGCCACCAGTGATTTGACTAGCGGGAGAGACAATGAGCAGTTCTTC; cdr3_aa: CATSDLTSGRDNEQFF
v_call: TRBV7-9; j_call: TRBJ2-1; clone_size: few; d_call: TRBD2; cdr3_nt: TGTGCCAACCAGATTAGCGGGCTACATGAGCAGTTCTTC; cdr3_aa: CANQISGLHEQFF
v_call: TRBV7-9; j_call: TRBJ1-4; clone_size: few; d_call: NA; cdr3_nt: TGTGCCAGCAGCTTAACAGGAGTTAGTGAAAAACTGTTTTTT; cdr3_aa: CASSLTGVSEKLFF
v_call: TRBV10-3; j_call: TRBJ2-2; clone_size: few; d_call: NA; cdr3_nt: TGTGCCATCAGTGAGGGTGCCCGGACCGGGGAGCTGTTTTTT; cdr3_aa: CAISEGARTGELFF
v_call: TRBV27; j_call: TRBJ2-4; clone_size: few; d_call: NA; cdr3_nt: TGTGCCAGCAGTTTAACGTGGAGTGGGGCCAAAAACATTCAGTACTTC; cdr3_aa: CASSLTWSGAKNIQYF
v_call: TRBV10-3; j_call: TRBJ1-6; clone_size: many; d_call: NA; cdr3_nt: TGTGCCATCAGTGAGTTATTTCGGGACATACCTCTCAAGTCACCCCTCCACTTT; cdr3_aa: CAISELFRDIPLKSPLHF
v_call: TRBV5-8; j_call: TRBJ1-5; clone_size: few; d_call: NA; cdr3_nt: TGTGCCAGCAGCTTTCTAGGGGGTTGGAGCAATCAGCCCCAGCATTTT; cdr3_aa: CASSFLGGWSNQPQHF
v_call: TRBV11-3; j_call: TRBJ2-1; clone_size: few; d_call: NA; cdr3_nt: TGTGCCAGCAGCTTAGAACCAGTACCCAATGAGCAGTTCTTC; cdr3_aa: CASSLEPVPNEQFF
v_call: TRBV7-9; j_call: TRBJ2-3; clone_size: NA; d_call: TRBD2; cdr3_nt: TGTGCCAGCAGCCCTCTGAGCGGGAGGTTAGATACGCAGTATTTT; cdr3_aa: CASSPLSGRLDTQYF
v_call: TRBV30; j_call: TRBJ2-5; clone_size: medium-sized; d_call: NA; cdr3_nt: TGTGCCTGGTCAGGACAAGAGACCCAGTACTTC; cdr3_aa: CAWSGQETQYF
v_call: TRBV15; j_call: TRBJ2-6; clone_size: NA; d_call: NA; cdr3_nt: TGTGCCACCAGCAGAGCTCGAAATTCCGCACCTGGGGCCAACGTCCTGACTTTC; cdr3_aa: CATSRARNSAPGANVLTF
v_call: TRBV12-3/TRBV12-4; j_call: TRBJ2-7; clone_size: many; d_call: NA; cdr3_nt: TGTGCCAGCAGTTCCCGGACTGTCTACGAGCAGTACTTC; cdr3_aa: CASSSRTVYEQYF
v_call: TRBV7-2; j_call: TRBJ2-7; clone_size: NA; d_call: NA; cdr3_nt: TGTGCCAGCAGCCCCTTTTTGGGCTACGAGCAGTACTTC; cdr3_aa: CASSPFLGYEQYF
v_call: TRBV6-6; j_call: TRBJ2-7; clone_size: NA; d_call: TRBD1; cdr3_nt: TGTGCCAGCAGGGACAGGGCCACCTACGAGCAGTACTTC; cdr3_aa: CASRDRATYEQYF
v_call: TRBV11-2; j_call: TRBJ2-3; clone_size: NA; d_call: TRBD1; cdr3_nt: TGTGCCAGCAGCTTCGGGACAGGGGGTTTAACAGATACGCAGTATTTT; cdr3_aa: CASSFGTGGLTDTQYF
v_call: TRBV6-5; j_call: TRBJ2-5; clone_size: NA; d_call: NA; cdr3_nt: TGTGCCAGCAGTTATTACTTAGGAGAGACCCAGTACTTC; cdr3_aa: CASSYYLGETQYF
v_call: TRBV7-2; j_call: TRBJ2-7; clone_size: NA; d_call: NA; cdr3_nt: TGTGCCAGCAGCCCAGGACCAGACTACGAGCAGTACTTC; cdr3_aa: CASSPGPDYEQYF
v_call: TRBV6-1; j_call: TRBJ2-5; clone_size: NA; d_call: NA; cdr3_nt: TGTGCCAGCAGAACTATCCGGGATCCCAAAGAGACCCAGTACTTC; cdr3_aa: CASRTIRDPKETQYF